This TCR beta chain derives from a study of blood T cell repertoires in COVID-19. Study overall: COVID-19 samples collected from the United States, Italy and Spain covered acute and convalescent phases. Sources were T cells, B-cell-depleted T cells, or PBMCs; the material itself was cDNA or gDNA.

For recovered donors of Cohort 3, there were two negative PCRs, clearance, or symptom resolution. In germline, CDR1 is SGHRS, CDR2 YFSETQ. Between the trimmed V and J ends, which lost 1 base and 3 bases, there was a span of 22 bases. The CDR3 length is 19 residues. This table comes from immunoSEQ multiplex PCR, and its TCRdb copy is limited to in-frame clones, with some not included. The sample holds 300,000 to 400,000 clones, more than 75% seen once. The TCR sequence derives from a woman between 25 and 40 years old who had recovered from COVID-19. This rearrangement joins TRBV5-1 to TRBJ1-4, with a possible D match to TRBD1 (6 bases). The sample consisted of PBMCs or T cells enriched from blood (not recorded which). CDR3 coding DNA: TGCGCCAGCAGCTTGAACCCCCCGACAGGTTCCAGGCCTAATGAAAAACTGTTTTTT. Translating it yields CASSLNPPTGSRPNEKLFF.